A single sample is the source of the 2 T cell receptor beta chains below, sequenced in a study of T cell repertoires in cytomegalovirus infection. TCRdb used MiXCR to reprocess the reads, holding one entry per CDR3 protein. The repertoire holds some 500,000 distinct CDR3 sequences, with approximately 40% as singletons. These receptors have no identified antigens. This specimen consisted of cultured PBMCs, obtained from culture after CMV antigen stimulation. The receptors were gathered from a human donor in good health (CMV status not recorded). Some clones in this sample may be carry-over from other donors' samples.

The chain couples TRBV5-6 to TRBJ2-4, with D perhaps TRBD1 or TRBD2 (6 bases each). CDR1 SGHDT and CDR2 YYEEEE come from the germline V gene. V lost 0 bases and J lost 1, with 8 bases in between. There are 15 residues in the CDR3. CDR3 DNA: TGTGCCAGCAGCTTGGCCGGGGGCGCCAAAAACATTCAGTACTTC. Its translation: CASSLAGGAKNIQYF.

The V gene is TRBV19, the J gene TRBJ2-2; D possibly corresponds to TRBD1 (5 bases). The germline gives CDR1 LNHDA, CDR2 SQIVND (reference sequence). There are 17 residues in the CDR3. Trimming cost V 7 bases and J 4 bases, with 22 bases left between them. The CDR3 coding sequence is TGTGCCAGTAATCGTCGTGGGGCAAGCGCTGTCACCGGGGAGCTGTTTTTT. Its protein is CASNRRGASAVTGELFF.